This T cell receptor (beta chain) was captured in a study of cytomegalovirus exposure and HLA in healthy donors. The method was immunoSEQ multiplex PCR; TCRdb's version includes in-frame clones alone and lacks a portion of them. The sample yields fewer than 200,000 clones, approximately 81% seen once. Germline V gene lookup returns CDR1 MNHEY and CDR2 SMNVEV (reference sequence). CDR3 length: 14 amino acids. V lost 4 bases and J lost 6, with 15 bases in between. The J gene is TRBJ1-1, the V gene TRBV27, with TRBD1 as a possible D gene (6 bases). Sequences were obtained from PBMCs. The source is a man aged 18 to 30 in good health and CMV-seropositive. The CDR3 DNA follows: TGTGCCAGCAGTTATGGTGGCCAGGGGCCTGAAGCTTTCTTT. Its translation is CASSYGGQGPEAFF.